This section outlines one T cell receptor (beta chain) sequence together with its context. The antigen it recognizes is unknown. No much larger clone exists at a distance of one base, and base qualities are not known. The CDR3 holds 16 amino acids from the cysteine to the phenylalanine. Only the CDR3 part of the read is kept: 48 bases, read in frame from the first base. CDR1 and CDR2, per the germline V gene, are SGHAT and FQNNGV. Germline trimming amounts to 1 base on V and 2 bases on J, with 6 as the count of junction bases outside the gene matches. This entry is derived from a study of glioma-infiltrating T cells after dendritic cell vaccination (TCRdb year 2016). With respect to the entire study: Of the approximately 15 glioblastoma patients in the cohort, all drawn from Phase I and II dendritic cell vaccination trials, 9 were newly diagnosed and 6 had recurrent disease. Autologous tumor lysate-pulsed dendritic cell vaccination was administered to the patients between about 2002 and 2013. The vaccine consisted of monocyte-derived dendritic cells cultured seven days with IL-4 and GM-CSF, then pulsed overnight with autologous tumor lysate. Each patient got three intradermal injections of the dendritic cell vaccine, spaced at biweekly intervals, in the arm below the axilla. Deep sequencing of TCR beta CDR3 regions was used to quantify tumor-infiltrating lymphocyte content and compare tumor and blood repertoires in dendritic cell-vaccinated glioblastoma patients. TCR sequencing metrics, including TIL content and tumor-blood repertoire overlap, were correlated with survival after dendritic cell vaccination. Beyond this particular receptor, the publication reports: TCR clonality showed no direct relationship with survival, which suggests that a diverse polyclonal response may be important. The cohort was small and heterogeneous, and full blood and tumor sets were available for few patients, with initial-recurrent tumor pairs available for even fewer patients. The three-group TCR overlap response model was characterized as speculative, and prospective validation of the model was stated to be required. Higher estimated pretreatment TIL content predicted longer time to progression and overall survival after dendritic cell vaccination.

Using the immunoSEQ assay, TCRB CDR3 regions were amplified from approximately 2 micrograms of genomic DNA, or from all available DNA when less than that was on hand. Multiplex PCR used 60 forward primers for TCR V beta segments and 13 reverse primers for J beta segments. Synthetic control templates were spiked into each sample at limiting dilution to estimate reads per starting template. The Illumina HiSeq System generated 87 bp sequencing reads. Regarding the original processing steps: PCR and sequencing errors were removed by merging closely related sequences with a nearest neighbor algorithm. TCR overlap was measured as the percentage of unique tumor TCR beta sequences also present in the same patient's peripheral blood. In TCRdb, the immuneACCESS table is reduced to in-frame sequences with V and J assigned. These tables do not hold every clone; where another copy was compared, an unresolved V gene accounts for under half, and the others remain unexplained. That table supplies the V and J calls and clone size; D and trimming were determined from the DNA. In all, the sample holds 100,000 or so clones, and 90% of those were seen once. 2.5% to 3.5% of the sample is taken by the ten largest.

The time point label, as the study defines it: after dendritic cell vaccination, including at tumor progression/relapse. Selection of patients required sufficient residual fresh-frozen tumor tissue and over two years of available survival data. An isocitrate dehydrogenase mutation was not carried by any of the glioblastoma patients, although molecular status was otherwise variable. PBMC were collected before vaccination, two weeks after the third vaccination, and at tumor progression if tumor progression occurred. The Qiagen DNeasy Blood extraction Kit was used to extract genomic DNA. The chain links TRBV11-2 with TRBJ2-3, with 7 middle bases fitting TRBD1. Sequencing was performed on blood, taken after dendritic cell vaccination. This clonotype was obtained from a human donor with glioblastoma. The CDR3 in this case is CASSLGEQGYTDTQYF. The DNA reads TGTGCCAGCAGCTTAGGAGAACAGGGGTACACAGATACGCAGTATTTT.